The clone carrying this T cell receptor (beta chain) was recorded a few times. The antigen is unknown. Germline V gives CDR1 MNHEY, CDR2 SMNVEV (reference sequence). This CDR3 has 15 residues. V lost 5 bases and J 0 bases, leaving 14 bases between the germline ends. The record originates from a study of post-analysis software for immune sequencing data. Unique molecular identifiers featured in each of the TCR beta cDNA libraries. The source material, roughly 0.9 to 11 million T cells, gave rise to 450,000 to 550,000 cDNA molecules. One entry per CDR3 protein results from TCRdb running MiXCR on the PCR reads. The sample has about 560,000 distinct CDR3 sequences, roughly 47% seen once. The study, taken as a whole, reports: Co-batched samples clustered tightly together by F measure. There was significantly lower normalized Chao1 diversity in multiple sclerosis patients than in controls. When patients were compared with controls, about five TRBV segments were more frequent, TRBV5-6, TRBV5-1 and TRBV20-1 among them.

The sequencing input was blood. This chain links TRBV27 with TRBJ2-7; unclear D gene. The receptor was isolated from a girl under 18 with multiple sclerosis. In DNA, the CDR3 is TGTGCCAGCAGTCTAAAGACACCCCCCTCCTACGAGCAGTACTTC. Protein sequence: CASSLKTPPSYEQYF.